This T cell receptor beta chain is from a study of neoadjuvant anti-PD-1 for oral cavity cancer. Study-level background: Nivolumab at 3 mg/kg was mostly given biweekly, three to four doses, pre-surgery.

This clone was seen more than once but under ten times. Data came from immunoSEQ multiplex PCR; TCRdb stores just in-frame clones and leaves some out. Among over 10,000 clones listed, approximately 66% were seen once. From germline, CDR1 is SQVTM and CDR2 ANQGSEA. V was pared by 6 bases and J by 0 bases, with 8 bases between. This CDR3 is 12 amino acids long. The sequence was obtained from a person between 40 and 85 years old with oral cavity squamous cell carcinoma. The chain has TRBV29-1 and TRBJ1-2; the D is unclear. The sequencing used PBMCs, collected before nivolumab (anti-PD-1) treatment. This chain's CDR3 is CSVTTSNYGYTF. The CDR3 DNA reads TGCAGCGTCACCACATCTAACTATGGCTACACCTTC.